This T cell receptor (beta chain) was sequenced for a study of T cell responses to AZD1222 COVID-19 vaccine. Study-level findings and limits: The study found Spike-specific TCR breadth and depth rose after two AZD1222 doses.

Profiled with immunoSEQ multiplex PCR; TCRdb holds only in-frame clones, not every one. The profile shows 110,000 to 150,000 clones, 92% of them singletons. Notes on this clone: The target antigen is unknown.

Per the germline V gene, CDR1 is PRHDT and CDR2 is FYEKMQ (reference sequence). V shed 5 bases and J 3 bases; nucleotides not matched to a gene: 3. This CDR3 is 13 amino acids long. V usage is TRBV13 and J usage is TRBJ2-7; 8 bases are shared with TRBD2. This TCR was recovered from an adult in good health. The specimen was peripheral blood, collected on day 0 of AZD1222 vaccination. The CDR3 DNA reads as TGTGCCAGCAGCCCGCGGGGGGTCTACGAGCAGTACTTC. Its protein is CASSPRGVYEQYF. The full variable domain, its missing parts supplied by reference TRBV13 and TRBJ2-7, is AAGVIQSPRHLIKEKRETATLKCYPIPRHDTVYWYQQGPGQDPQFLISFYEKMQSDKGSIPDRFSAQQFSDYHSELNMSSLELGDSALYFCASSPRGVYEQYFGPGTRLTVT.